This TCR beta chain was sequenced for a study of cytomegalovirus exposure and HLA in healthy donors. At the level of the study: There were 75 million to 95 million unique TCRs (from HLA-typed donors) in an early data release.

The study's findings and limits: When a later analysis was performed, an Asian-associated ancestry cluster reportedly had fewer N-insertions than the approximately 600-donor mean. It was assumed in the presence/absence analyses that sequencing depth was roughly uniform across donors.

About this clone itself: What it recognizes is unknown.

The PCR was carried out with 60 Vbeta primers and 13 Jbeta primers. The table came from immunoSEQ multiplex PCR; TCRdb's copy has only in-frame clones and leaves some out. Of about 240,000 clones listed, more than 75% are singletons. This TCR was sampled from a girl aged 2 to 10 in good health and CMV-seronegative. The source material was PBMCs.

CDR3 amino acids: CASSEERRGYQPQHF. CDR3 DNA: TGTGCCAGCAGTGAAGAGCGGAGGGGCTATCAGCCCCAGCATTTT. The J gene is TRBJ1-5, the V gene TRBV2; TRBD1 is a possible D gene (5 bases). The V end lost 1 base, the J end lost 5 bases, and 12 bases lay between the germline ends. The CDR3 is 15 amino acids. Germline V gene data show CDR1 as SNHLY and CDR2 as FYNNEI.